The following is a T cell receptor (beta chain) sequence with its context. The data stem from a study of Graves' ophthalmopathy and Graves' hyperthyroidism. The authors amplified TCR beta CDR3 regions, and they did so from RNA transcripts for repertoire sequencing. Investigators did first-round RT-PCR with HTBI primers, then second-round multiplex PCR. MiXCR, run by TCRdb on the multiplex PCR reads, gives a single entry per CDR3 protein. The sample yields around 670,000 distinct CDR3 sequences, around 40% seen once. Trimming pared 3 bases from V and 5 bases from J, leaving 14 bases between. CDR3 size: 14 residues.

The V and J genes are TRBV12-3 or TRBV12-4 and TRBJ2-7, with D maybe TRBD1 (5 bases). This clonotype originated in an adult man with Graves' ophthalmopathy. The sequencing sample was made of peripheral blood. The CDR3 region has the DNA TGTGCCAGCAGTTTCGGCGGCAGGGCCCACGAGCAGTACTTC. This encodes CASSFGGRAHEQYF.